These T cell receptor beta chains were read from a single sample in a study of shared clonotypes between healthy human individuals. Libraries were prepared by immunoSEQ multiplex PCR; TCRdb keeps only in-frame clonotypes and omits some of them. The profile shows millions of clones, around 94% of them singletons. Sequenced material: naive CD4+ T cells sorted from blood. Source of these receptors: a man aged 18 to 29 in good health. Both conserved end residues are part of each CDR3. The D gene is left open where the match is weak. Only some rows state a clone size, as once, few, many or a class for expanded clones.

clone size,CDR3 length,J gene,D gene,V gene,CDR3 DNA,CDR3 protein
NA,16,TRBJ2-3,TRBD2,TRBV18,TGTGCCAGCTCAGTCCGACTAGCGGGAGGAGGAGATACGCAGTATTTT,CASSVRLAGGGDTQYF
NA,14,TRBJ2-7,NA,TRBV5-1,TGCGCCAGCAGCTTAGGGACGGTGACCTACGAGCAGTACTTC,CASSLGTVTYEQYF
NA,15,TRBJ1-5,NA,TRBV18,TGTGCCAGCTCACCAGGGGCGCTTAGCAATCAGCCCCAGCATTTT,CASSPGALSNQPQHF
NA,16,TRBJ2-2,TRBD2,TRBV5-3,TGTGCCAGAAGCTTGTCTCAGCGGGAGGCGGCCGGGGAGCTGTTTTTT,CARSLSQREAAGELFF
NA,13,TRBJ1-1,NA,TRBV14,TGTGCCGTCAGTCAGGGGACCAACACTGAAGCTTTCTTT,CAVSQGTNTEAFF
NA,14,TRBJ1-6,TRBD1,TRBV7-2,TGTGCCAGCAGCTTACAGGGGGCTAATTCACCCCTCCACTTT,CASSLQGANSPLHF
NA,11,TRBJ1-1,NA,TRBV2,TGTGCCAGCAGTGGGCTGACTGAAGCTTTCTTT,CASSGLTEAFF
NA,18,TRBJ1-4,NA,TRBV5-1,TGCGCCAGCAGCCCCGGACATGAATCAACTCTAGTACCTGAAAAACTGTTTTTT,CASSPGHESTLVPEKLFF
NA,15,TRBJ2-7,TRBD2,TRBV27,TGTGCCAGCAGCCTACGGACTAGCGGGGGTGGCGAGCAGTACTTC,CASSLRTSGGGEQYF
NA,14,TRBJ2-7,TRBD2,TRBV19,TGTGCCAGTAGTTGGACTAGCGGGGTTTACGAGCAGTACTTC,CASSWTSGVYEQYF
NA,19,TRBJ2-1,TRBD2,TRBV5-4,TGTGCCAGCAGCCGGGACCTCAGACTAGCGGGAGATGGATACAATGAGCAGTTCTTC,CASSRDLRLAGDGYNEQFF
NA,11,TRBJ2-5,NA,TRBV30,TGTGCCTCTGGGGGCCGACAGACCCGGTACTTC,CASGGRQTRYF
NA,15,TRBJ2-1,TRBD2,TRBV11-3,TGTGCCAGCAGCTTAGCGGGAGGGCCGTACAATGAGCAGTTCTTC,CASSLAGGPYNEQFF
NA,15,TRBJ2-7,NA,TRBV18,TGTGCCAGCTCACCATTAGTAGCGGTCCTCGGCGAGCAGTACTTC,CASSPLVAVLGEQYF
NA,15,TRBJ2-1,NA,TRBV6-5,TGTGCCAGCAGACACTTGGGGGAGATCCGGGATGAGCAGTTCTTC,CASRHLGEIRDEQFF
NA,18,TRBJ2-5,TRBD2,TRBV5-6,TGTGCCAGCAGCTTGTTTTCTACAAGGGGGAGCGGGGGACAGACCCAGTACTTC,CASSLFSTRGSGGQTQYF
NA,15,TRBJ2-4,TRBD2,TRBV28,TGTGCCAGCAGGGGGACTAGCGGAGTCAAAAACATTCAGTACTTC,CASRGTSGVKNIQYF
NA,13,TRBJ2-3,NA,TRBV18,TGTGCCAGCTCACCACCTGTATTGGATACGCAGTATTTT,CASSPPVLDTQYF
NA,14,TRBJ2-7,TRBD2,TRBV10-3,TGTGCCATCAGGACTAGCGGGAGTCAAAACGAGCAGTACTTC,CAIRTSGSQNEQYF
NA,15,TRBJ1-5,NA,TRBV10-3,TGTGCCATCAGTGAATCTTCGTCTGGAGGTCAGCCCCAGCATTTT,CAISESSSGGQPQHF
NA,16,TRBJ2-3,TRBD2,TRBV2,TGTGCCAGCAGTGAAGCCCTAGCGGGGGGCACAGATACGCAGTATTTT,CASSEALAGGTDTQYF
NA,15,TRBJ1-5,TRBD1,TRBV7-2,TGTGCCAGCAGCCAGGGACAGGGGGGCAATCAGCCCCAGCATTTT,CASSQGQGGNQPQHF
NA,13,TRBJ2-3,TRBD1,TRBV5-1,TGCGCCAGCAGCTCAACAGGGGCAGATACGCAGTATTTT,CASSSTGADTQYF
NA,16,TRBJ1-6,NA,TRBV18,TGTGCCAGCTCACCCGTCGGCAGCTCCTATAATTCACCCCTCCACTTT,CASSPVGSSYNSPLHF
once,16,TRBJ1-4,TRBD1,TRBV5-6,TGTGCCAGCAGCGGGACAGGATTTGCAACTAATGAAAAACTGTTTTTT,CASSGTGFATNEKLFF
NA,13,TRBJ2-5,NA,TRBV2,TGTGCCAGCAGTGAAGGAGGGGTAGAGACCCAGTACTTC,CASSEGGVETQYF
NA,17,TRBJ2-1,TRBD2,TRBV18,TGTGCCAGCTCCCCGACGGCGCTAGCGGGCACTTACAATGAGCAGTTCTTC,CASSPTALAGTYNEQFF
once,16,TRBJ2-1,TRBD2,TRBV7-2,TGTGCCAGCAGCTTAGCGGGGGGACTAGTAAAGAATGAGCAGTTCTTC,CASSLAGGLVKNEQFF
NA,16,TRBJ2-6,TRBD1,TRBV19,TGTGCCAGTAGCGCCAGGGGGCAGGCTGGGGCCAACGTCCTGACTTTC,CASSARGQAGANVLTF
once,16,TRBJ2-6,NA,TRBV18,TGTGCCAGCTCGCCTATTCAGGGCTCTGGGGCCAACGTCCTGACTTTC,CASSPIQGSGANVLTF
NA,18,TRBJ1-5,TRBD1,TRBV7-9,TGTGCCAGCAGCCCAGGACAGGGAGGAGGTTATAGCAATCAGCCCCAGCATTTT,CASSPGQGGGYSNQPQHF
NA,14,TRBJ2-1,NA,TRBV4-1,TGCGCCAGCATAAAAAACCCTTCCAGCAATGAGCAGTTCTTC,CASIKNPSSNEQFF
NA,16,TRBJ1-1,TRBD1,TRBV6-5,TGTGCCAGCAGTTCAGGCGGACAGGGGATGAACACTGAAGCTTTCTTT,CASSSGGQGMNTEAFF